This T cell receptor (beta chain) was captured in a study of cytomegalovirus exposure and HLA in healthy donors. Across the whole study: Counted in an early data release were about 85 million unique TCRs from HLA-typed donors.

Germline V gene sequence: CDR1 MNHEY, CDR2 SVGAGI. The CDR3 has 15 residues. The J segment lost 2 bases and the V segment lost 6 bases, leaving 6 bases of the junction unmatched. At sampling all donors were nominally healthy, likely with unrecorded immune exposures. With 60 Vbeta and 13 Jbeta primers, the PCR was carried out. This table comes from immunoSEQ multiplex PCR, and its TCRdb copy is limited to in-frame clones, with some not included. This sample has 100,000 to 130,000 clones; roughly 80% occur once, and the top ten carry 2% to 2.5%. This clone was observed at least ten times. Its antigen remains unknown. Notes on the study in general: Among TCR sequences, most were rare, though some public TCRs appeared in many donors. An observed cluster of highly shared sequence variants was recorded as a likely sequencing artifact.

V gene TRBV6-5 combines with J gene TRBJ1-3, with 8 bases lining up with TRBD1. The sequenced sample was PBMCs. The receptor comes from a man aged 25-40 years in good health and CMV-seronegative. The CDR3 region is CASSPDRGAGNTIYF. CDR3 in DNA: TGTGCCAGCAGCCCCGACAGGGGAGCTGGAAACACCATATATTTT.